This TCR beta chain was identified in a study of T cells in Graves' hyperthyroidism and ophthalmopathy. Trimming cost V 7 bases and J 3 bases; bases outside gene matches: 9. CDR3 size: 14 residues. Amplified regions were TCR beta CDR3 sequences from RNA transcripts. Carried out on the TCR CDR3, a first-round RT-PCR used the HTBI primer set. TCRdb re-called the multiplex PCR reads with MiXCR, one entry per CDR3 protein. The data contain 620,000 or so distinct CDR3 sequences, more than 12% of them seen just once; the ten biggest clones take up approximately 12%. This clonotype was seen ten or more times.

Sequenced input: blood. The chain uses TRBV12-3 or TRBV12-4 and TRBJ2-7; 7 bases are a match to TRBD1. This clonotype was sampled from a woman aged 45-60 years with Graves' ophthalmopathy. The CDR3 here is CASTPLSGGYEQYF. The CDR3 nucleotides are TGTGCCAGCACCCCCCTGTCAGGGGGCTACGAGCAGTACTTC.